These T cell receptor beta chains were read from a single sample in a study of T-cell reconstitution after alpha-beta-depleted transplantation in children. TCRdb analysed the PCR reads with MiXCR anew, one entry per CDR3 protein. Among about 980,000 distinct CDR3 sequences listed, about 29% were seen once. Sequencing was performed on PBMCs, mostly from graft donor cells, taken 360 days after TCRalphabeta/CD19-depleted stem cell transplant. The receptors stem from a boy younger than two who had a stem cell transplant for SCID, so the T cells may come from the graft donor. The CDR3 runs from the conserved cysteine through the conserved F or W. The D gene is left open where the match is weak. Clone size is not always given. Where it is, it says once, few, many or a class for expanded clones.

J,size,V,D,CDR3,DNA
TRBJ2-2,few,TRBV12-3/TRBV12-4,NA,CASTRIVGELFF,TGTGCCAGCACCCGAATTGTCGGGGAGCTGTTTTTT
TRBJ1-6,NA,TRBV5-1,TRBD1,CASSLDPGGVPNSPLHF,TGCGCCAGCAGCTTGGATCCAGGGGGTGTACCAAATTCACCCCTCCACTTT
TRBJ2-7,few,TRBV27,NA,CASSFSRGLISYEQYF,TGTGCCAGCAGCTTTTCTCGGGGACTTATTTCCTACGAGCAGTACTTC
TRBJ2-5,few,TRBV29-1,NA,CSVAPSIKVLETQYF,TGCAGCGTTGCACCGTCAATAAAGGTTCTAGAGACCCAGTACTTC
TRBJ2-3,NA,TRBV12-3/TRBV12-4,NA,CASTPGGGSQYF,TGTGCCAGTACCCCAGGAGGGGGTTCGCAGTATTTT
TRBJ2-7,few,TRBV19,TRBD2,CASRQVGLAIYEQYF,TGTGCCAGTCGACAGGTGGGACTAGCTATCTACGAGCAGTACTTC
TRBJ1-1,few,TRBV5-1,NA,CASSWSAGQEAFF,TGCGCCAGCAGCTGGTCCGCCGGGCAGGAAGCTTTCTTT
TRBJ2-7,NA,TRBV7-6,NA,CASSLTRDGEQYF,TGTGCCAGCAGCTTAACCAGAGATGGCGAGCAGTACTTC
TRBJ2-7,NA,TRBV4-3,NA,CASSQDIPGTYSYEQYF,TGCGCCAGCAGCCAAGATATCCCAGGGACATATTCCTACGAGCAGTACTTC
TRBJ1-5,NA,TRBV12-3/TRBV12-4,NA,CASSLKGHSVQPQHF,TGTGCCAGCAGTTTGAAGGGACACTCGGTCCAGCCCCAGCATTTT
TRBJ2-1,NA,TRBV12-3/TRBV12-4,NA,CASSLAPGVVGEQFF,TGTGCCAGCAGTTTAGCCCCTGGGGTGGTAGGTGAGCAGTTCTTC
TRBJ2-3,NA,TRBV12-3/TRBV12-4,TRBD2,CASSPRTSGGPRDTQYF,TGTGCCAGCAGTCCCCGGACTAGCGGGGGGCCGAGAGATACGCAGTATTTT
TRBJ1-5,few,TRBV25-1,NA,CASSDTGFSNQPQHF,TGTGCCAGCAGCGATACAGGGTTTAGCAATCAGCCCCAGCATTTT
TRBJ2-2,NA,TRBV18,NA,CASSPRRGGRDTGELFF,TGTGCCAGCTCTCCCCGTAGGGGGGGCCGCGACACCGGGGAGCTGTTTTTT
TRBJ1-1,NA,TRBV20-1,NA,CSANRAEDTEAFF,TGCAGTGCGAACAGGGCGGAGGACACTGAAGCTTTCTTT
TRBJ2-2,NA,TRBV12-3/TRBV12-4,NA,CASSSSAWGASGELFF,TGTGCCAGCAGCTCTTCCGCCTGGGGGGCGTCCGGGGAGCTGTTTTTT
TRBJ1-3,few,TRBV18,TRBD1,CASSLGGTGSGNTIYF,TGTGCCAGCTCACTCGGGGGGACAGGCTCTGGAAACACCATATATTTT
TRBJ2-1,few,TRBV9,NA,CASSVEGLARNEQFF,TGTGCCAGCAGCGTAGAGGGGCTAGCGAGGAATGAGCAGTTCTTC
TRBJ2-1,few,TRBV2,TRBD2,CASSESGGHNEQFF,TGTGCCAGCAGTGAGTCGGGGGGGCACAATGAGCAGTTCTTC
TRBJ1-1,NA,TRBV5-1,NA,CASSLGLGGTDTEAFF,TGCGCCAGCAGCTTGGGATTGGGTGGAACAGACACTGAAGCTTTCTTT
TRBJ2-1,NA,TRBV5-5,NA,CASSFRDAPYNEQFF,TGTGCCAGCAGCTTTCGGGACGCCCCCTACAATGAGCAGTTCTTC
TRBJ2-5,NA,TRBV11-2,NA,CASSLGSTGRAQETQYF,TGTGCCAGCAGCTTAGGATCAACGGGGAGAGCGCAAGAGACCCAGTACTTC
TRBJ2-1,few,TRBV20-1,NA,CSARPLQGGGYNEQFF,TGCAGTGCTAGACCACTTCAGGGGGGAGGATACAATGAGCAGTTCTTC
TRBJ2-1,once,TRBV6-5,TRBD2,CASSYSAGGGGEQFF,TGTGCCAGCAGTTACTCGGCGGGCGGGGGAGGCGAGCAGTTCTTC
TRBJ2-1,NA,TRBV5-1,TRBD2,CASSLGASGGSSYNEQFF,TGCGCCAGCAGCTTGGGGGCTAGCGGGGGGAGCTCCTACAATGAGCAGTTCTTC
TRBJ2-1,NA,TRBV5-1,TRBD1,CASSRIDRAARNEQFF,TGCGCCAGCAGCCGAATCGACAGGGCTGCACGCAATGAGCAGTTCTTC
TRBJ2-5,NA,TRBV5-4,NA,CASSFLVAEETQYF,TGTGCCAGCAGCTTCCTTGTAGCGGAAGAGACCCAGTACTTC
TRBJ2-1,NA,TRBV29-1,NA,CSVAGSEQFF,TGCAGCGTTGCCGGGTCTGAGCAGTTCTTC
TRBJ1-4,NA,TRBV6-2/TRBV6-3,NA,CASSYPGETNEKLFF,TGTGCCAGCAGTTACCCGGGGGAAACTAATGAAAAACTGTTTTTT
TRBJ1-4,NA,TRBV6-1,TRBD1,CASRDGTATNEKLFF,TGTGCCAGCAGGGACGGGACAGCAACTAATGAAAAACTGTTTTTT
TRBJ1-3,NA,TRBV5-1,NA,CASSLGEVRSGNTIYF,TGCGCCAGCAGCTTGGGAGAGGTTCGCTCTGGAAACACCATATATTTT